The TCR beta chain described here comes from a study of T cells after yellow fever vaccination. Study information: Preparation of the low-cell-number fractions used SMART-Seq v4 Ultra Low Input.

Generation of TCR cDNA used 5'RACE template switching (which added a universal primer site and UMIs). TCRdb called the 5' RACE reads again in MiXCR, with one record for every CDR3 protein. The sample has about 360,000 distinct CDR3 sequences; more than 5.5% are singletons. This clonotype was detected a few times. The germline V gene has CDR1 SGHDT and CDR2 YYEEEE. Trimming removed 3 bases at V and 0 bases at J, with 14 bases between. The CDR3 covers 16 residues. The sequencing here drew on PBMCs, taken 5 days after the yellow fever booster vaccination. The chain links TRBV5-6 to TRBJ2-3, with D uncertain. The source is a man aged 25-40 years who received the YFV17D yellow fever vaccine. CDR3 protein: CASSWEAPLSTDTQYF. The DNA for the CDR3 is TGTGCCAGCAGCTGGGAAGCGCCACTAAGCACAGATACGCAGTATTTT.